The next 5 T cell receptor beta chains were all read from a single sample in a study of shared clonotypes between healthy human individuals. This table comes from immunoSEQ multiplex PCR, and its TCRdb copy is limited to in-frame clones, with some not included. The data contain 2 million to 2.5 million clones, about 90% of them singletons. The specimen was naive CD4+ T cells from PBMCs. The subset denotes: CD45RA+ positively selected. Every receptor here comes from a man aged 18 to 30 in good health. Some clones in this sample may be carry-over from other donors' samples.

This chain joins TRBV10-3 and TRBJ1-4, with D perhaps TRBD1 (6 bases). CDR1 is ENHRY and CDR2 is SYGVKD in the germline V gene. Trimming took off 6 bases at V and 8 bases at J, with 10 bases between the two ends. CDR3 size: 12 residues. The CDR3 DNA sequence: TGTGCCATCAGCCGCGGACAGGAAAAACTGTTTTTT. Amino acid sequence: CAISRGQEKLFF.

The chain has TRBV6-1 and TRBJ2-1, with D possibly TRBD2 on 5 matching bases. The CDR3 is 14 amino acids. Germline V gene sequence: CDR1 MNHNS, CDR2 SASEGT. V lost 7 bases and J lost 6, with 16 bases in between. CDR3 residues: CASIAIGLLNEQFF. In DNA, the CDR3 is TGTGCCAGCATCGCAATTGGACTCCTCAATGAGCAGTTCTTC.

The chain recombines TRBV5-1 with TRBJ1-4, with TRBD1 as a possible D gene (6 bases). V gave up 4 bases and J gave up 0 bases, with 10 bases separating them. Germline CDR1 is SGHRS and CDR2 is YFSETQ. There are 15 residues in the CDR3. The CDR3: CASSPTGTTNEKLFF. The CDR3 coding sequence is TGCGCCAGCAGCCCTACAGGGACAACTAATGAAAAACTGTTTTTT. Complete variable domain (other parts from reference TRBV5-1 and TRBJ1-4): KAGVTQTPRYLIKTRGQQVTLSCSPISGHRSVSWYQQTPGQGLQFLFEYFSETQRNKGNFPGRFSGRQFSNSRSEMNVSTLELGDSALYLCASSPTGTTNEKLFFGSGTQLSVL.

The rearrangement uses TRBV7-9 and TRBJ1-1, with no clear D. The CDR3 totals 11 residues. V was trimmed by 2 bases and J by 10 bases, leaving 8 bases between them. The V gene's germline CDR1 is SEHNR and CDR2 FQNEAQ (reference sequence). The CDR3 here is CASSLFGGAFF. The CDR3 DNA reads TGTGCCAGCAGCTTATTTGGTGGAGCTTTCTTT. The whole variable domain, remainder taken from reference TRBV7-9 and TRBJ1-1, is DTGVSQNPRHKITKRGQNVTFRCDPISEHNRLYWYRQTLGQGPEFLTYFQNEAQLEKSRLLSDRFSAERPKGSFSTLEIQRTEQGDSAMYLCASSLFGGAFFGQGTRLTVV.

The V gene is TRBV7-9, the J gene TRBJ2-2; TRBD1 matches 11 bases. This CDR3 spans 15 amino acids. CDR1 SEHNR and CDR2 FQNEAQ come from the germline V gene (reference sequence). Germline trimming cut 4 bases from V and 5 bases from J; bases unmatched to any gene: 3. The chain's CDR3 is CASSSGTGGTGELFF. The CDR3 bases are TGTGCCAGCAGCTCCGGGACAGGGGGGACCGGGGAGCTGTTTTTT.